The 26 T cell receptor beta chains below were found in one sample sequenced in a study of blood T cell repertoires in COVID-19. This table comes from immunoSEQ multiplex PCR, and its TCRdb copy is limited to in-frame clones, with some not included. The sample holds 140,000 to 150,000 clones; about nine tenths are singletons and the top ten take approximately 10%. Sequenced input: PBMCs or T cells enriched from blood (not recorded which). The receptors were gathered from a man in his fifties or sixties who had recovered from COVID-19.

This rearrangement joins TRBV28 to TRBJ2-7; 8 nucleotides line up with TRBD2. The CDR3 loop spans 15 amino acids. Unmatched junction bases numbered 12, after V lost 5 bases and J lost 6 bases. CDR1 and CDR2 from the germline V gene are MDHEN and SYDVKM. The CDR3 DNA follows: TGTGCCAGCAGTCCCCGGGGGGGCCGAAGAATCGAGCAGTACTTC. The encoded protein is CASSPRGGRRIEQYF.

V gene TRBV5-4 combines with J gene TRBJ2-5, with 9 bases aligning to TRBD2. The CDR3 has 15 residues. The trim removed 0 bases at V and 4 bases at J, leaving 4 bases unmatched. Germline assignment: CDR1 SGHNT and CDR2 YYREEE (reference sequence). For the CDR3, the DNA is TGTGCCAGCAGCTTGGAAGCGGGAGGCCGAGAGACCCAGTACTTC. This gives the protein CASSLEAGGRETQYF.

This chain uses TRBV5-4 with TRBJ2-7; D possibly corresponds to TRBD1 (5 bases). With 4 bases removed from V and 1 base from J, the gap between germline ends came to 9 bases. Germline V lookup: CDR1 SGHNT, CDR2 YYREEE (reference sequence). The CDR3 spans 13 residues. The CDR3 here is CASSADTSYEQYF. The CDR3 bases are TGTGCCAGCAGCGCGGACACTTCCTACGAGCAGTACTTC.

The V call is TRBV10-3, the J call TRBJ2-5, with a weak D call TRBD1 (5 bases). The CDR3 is made up of 14 amino acids. CDR1 and CDR2 from the germline V gene are ENHRY and SYGVKD. Trimming removed 0 bases from V and 2 bases from J, with 7 bases in between. CDR3 coding DNA: TGTGCCATCAGTGAGTCCAGGGTGCAAGAGACCCAGTACTTC. Its protein product is CAISESRVQETQYF.

This clone occurred a few times. CDR3 in DNA: TGTGCCATCAGGACTGATAGGAACACTGAAGCTTTCTTT. Translating it yields CAIRTDRNTEAFF. The rearrangement links TRBV10-3 to TRBJ1-1; D gene uncertain. CDR1 is ENHRY and CDR2 is SYGVKD in the germline V gene. V was pared by 6 bases and J by 1 base, with 9 bases between. There are 13 residues in the CDR3.

The chain is built from TRBV7-8 and TRBJ2-7; 9 bases align to TRBD2. The CDR3 sequence is 14 residues long. Germline CDR1 and CDR2: SGHVS and FQNEAQ. V gave up 8 bases and J gave up 2 bases; unmatched junction bases: 7. The CDR3 loop is CASSIAGAAYEQYF. The CDR3 nucleotides are TGTGCCAGCTCCATAGCGGGAGCGGCCTACGAGCAGTACTTC.

The genes are TRBV3-1 (or the pseudogene TRBV3-2) and TRBJ2-3; D remains ambiguous. CDR1 and CDR2 from the germline V gene are LGHDT and YNNKEL (reference sequence). V dropped 0 bases and J dropped 6 bases, with 4 bases sitting between them. CDR3 length: 12 amino acids. The CDR3 protein is CASSQERDTQYF. The CDR3 nucleotides read TGTGCCAGCAGCCAAGAGAGGGATACGCAGTATTTT.

In this sample, this clone turned up once. The CDR3 nucleotides read TGTGCCAGCAGTGACGTGACAGGGGGCGTGGGCGGAAAACTGTTTTTT. As protein: CASSDVTGGVGGKLFF. The genes are TRBV2 and TRBJ1-4, with 10 bases identical to TRBD1. The J segment lost 10 bases and the V segment lost 3 bases, leaving 11 bases of the junction unmatched. The CDR3 consists of 16 residues. Germline CDR1 and CDR2: SNHLY and FYNNEI. Together with reference TRBV2 and TRBJ1-4, the CDR3 gives the full variable domain: EPEVTQTPSHQVTQMGQEVILRCVPISNHLYFYWYRQILGQKVEFLVSFYNNEISEKSEIFDDQFSVERPDGSNFTLKIRSTKLEDSAMYFCASSDVTGGVGGKLFFGSGTQLSVL.

This clone occurred a few times. J is TRBJ1-1 and V is TRBV15; D uncertain. V dropped 0 bases and J dropped 10 bases, with 21 bases sitting between them. CDR3 length equals 16 residues. Germline V lookup: CDR1 LNHNV, CDR2 YYDKDF (reference sequence). CDR3 nucleotides: TGTGCCACCAGCAGAGATCGAAGCGAGATCTCCTCGCGAGCTTTCTTT. Its translation: CATSRDRSEISSRAFF. The full variable domain, completed using reference TRBV15 and TRBJ1-1, is DAMVIQNPRYQVTQFGKPVTLSCSQTLNHNVMYWYQQKSSQAPKLLFHYYDKDFNNEADTPDNFQSRRPNTSFCFLDIRSPGLGDTAMYLCATSRDRSEISSRAFFGQGTRLTVV.

The chain uses TRBV6-5 and TRBJ2-7; 8 bases line up with TRBD2. The V gene's germline CDR1 is MNHEY and CDR2 SVGAGI. The trim removed 6 bases at V and 6 bases at J, leaving 4 bases unmatched. This CDR3 is built from 12 residues. The CDR3 coding sequence is TGTGCCAGCAGCCGGGGGGGACGCGAGCAGTACTTC. This encodes CASSRGGREQYF.

V usage is TRBV19 and J usage is TRBJ1-2; D ambiguous. Trimming shortened V by 7 bases and J by 0 bases, and 15 bases separated the two germline ends. Germline-derived CDR1 and CDR2 are LNHDA and SQIVND (reference sequence). The CDR3 has 15 residues. The CDR3 region has the DNA TGTGCCAGTACCACTCGCGCTAGCGCTAACTATGGCTACACCTTC. It yields the protein CASTTRASANYGYTF.

This rearrangement joins TRBV10-2 to TRBJ2-5; 9 nucleotides agree with TRBD1. Germline values: CDR1 WSHSY, CDR2 SAAADI. Trimming at V came to 5 bases and at J to 5 bases, leaving 12 bases not matched to a gene. This CDR3 comprises 16 residues. CDR3 sequence reads: CASSRVGTGGLETQYF. The CDR3, as DNA: TGCGCCAGCAGTCGGGTAGGAACAGGGGGCTTGGAGACCCAGTACTTC.

The chain uses TRBV29-1 and TRBJ1-3, with a possible D match to TRBD1 (6 bases). The germline V gene encodes CDR1 SQVTM and CDR2 ANQGSEA. This CDR3 is 13 amino acids long. Trimming took 5 bases from V and 1 from J, leaving 9 bases between them. The CDR3 sequence is CSVSQGSGNTIYF. CDR3 nucleotides: TGCAGCGTTTCACAGGGTTCTGGAAACACCATATATTTT.

The rearrangement uses TRBV7-3 and TRBJ2-1; TRBD2 might be the D (5 bases). The germline V gene has CDR1 SGHTA and CDR2 FQGTGA. CDR3 length: 13 amino acids. V dropped 5 bases and J dropped 4 bases, with 9 bases sitting between them. This CDR3 reads CASSPRGYNEQFF. The CDR3 nucleotides read TGTGCCAGCAGCCCCCGAGGGTACAATGAGCAGTTCTTC.

The V call is TRBV24-1, the J call TRBJ1-4; a possible D gene is TRBD1 (5 bases). Per germline, CDR1 KGHDR and CDR2 SFDVKD. The CDR3 consists of 15 residues. The V end lost 7 bases, the J end lost 7 bases, and 18 bases lay between the germline ends. This CDR3 reads CATSGIQAGGEKLFF. CDR3 nucleotide sequence: TGTGCCACCAGCGGTATACAGGCCGGGGGTGAAAAACTGTTTTTT.

V gene TRBV28 combines with J gene TRBJ2-7; D possibly corresponds to TRBD2 (6 bases). V was trimmed by 4 bases and J by 2 bases, leaving 15 bases between them. Per germline, CDR1 MDHEN and CDR2 SYDVKM. The CDR3 is 15 residues long. Here the CDR3 reads CASSSTGSLTYEQYF. The DNA of the CDR3 is TGTGCCAGCAGTTCCACCGGGAGCCTCACCTACGAGCAGTACTTC.

The chain combines TRBV7-9 with TRBJ1-4, with 9 bases aligning to TRBD1. CDR3 size: 16 residues. V lost 8 bases to trimming and J lost 7 bases; unmatched junction nucleotides: 14. Germline CDR1 is SEHNR and CDR2 is FQNEAQ (reference sequence). CDR3 DNA: TGTGCCAGCTCTATCCTTACAGGGGGCCTTGGTGAAAAACTGTTTTTT. Its translation is CASSILTGGLGEKLFF.

The CDR3 is CASSQGDSSYEQYF. For the CDR3, the DNA is TGTGCCAGCAGCCAAGGAGACAGCTCCTACGAGCAGTACTTC. The chain carries TRBV4-2 and TRBJ2-7; D perhaps matches TRBD1 (5 bases). This CDR3 has 14 residues. Germline CDR1 and CDR2: LGHNA and YNFKEQ. V gave up 1 base and J gave up 0 bases, with 7 bases separating them.

This rearrangement joins TRBV7-6 to TRBJ2-7; tentative D call: TRBD2 (5 bases). Trimming took 0 bases from V and 0 from J, leaving 6 bases between them. This CDR3 is built from 14 residues. Germline values: CDR1 SGHVS, CDR2 FNYEAQ. The CDR3 loop reads CASSLARGSYEQYF. The CDR3 bases are TGTGCCAGCAGCTTAGCCCGGGGCTCCTACGAGCAGTACTTC.

The rearrangement joins TRBV18 to TRBJ2-5, with D unclear. Looked up from germline, CDR1 is KGHSH and CDR2 is LQKENI. V lost 3 bases, J lost 5 bases, and 13 bases lay in between. This CDR3 is built from 14 residues. The CDR3 protein is CASSPPHARETQYF. In DNA form, the CDR3 reads TGTGCCAGCTCACCGCCTCATGCTCGGGAGACCCAGTACTTC.

V is TRBV6-5 and J is TRBJ2-5; 7 bases agree with TRBD1. V lost 7 bases and J lost 9; bases outside the gene matches: 11. There are 13 residues in the CDR3. The germline gives CDR1 MNHEY, CDR2 SVGAGI. The CDR3 loop is CASTPTGPTPQYF. CDR3 coding DNA: TGTGCCAGCACGCCGACAGGGCCCACCCCCCAGTACTTC.

The CDR3 nucleotides are TGCAGTGCCTACACAGATACGCAGTATTTT. The encoded protein is CSAYTDTQYF. The rearrangement joins TRBV20-1 to TRBJ2-3; D is uncertain. Trimming removed 6 bases at V and 2 bases at J, with 3 bases between. Germline values: CDR1 DFQATT, CDR2 SNEGSKA (reference sequence). This CDR3 is 10 amino acids long.

This clone has just one count. The chain carries TRBV28 and TRBJ1-4; no firm D call. The germline gives CDR1 MDHEN, CDR2 SYDVKM. V lost 5 bases and J lost 8, with 15 bases in between. This CDR3 region has 14 residues. Written as DNA, the CDR3 is TGTGCCAGCAGTGCCGGAGGCGCGGGCGAAAAACTGTTTTTT. This translates into CASSAGGAGEKLFF.

Only one count was recorded for this clone. The CDR3 spells CASIHSGGTLEGYTF. The CDR3 nucleotides read TGTGCCAGCATACACTCCGGGGGAACGTTAGAGGGCTACACCTTC. J is TRBJ1-2 and V is TRBV6-5; D is perhaps TRBD1 (5 bases). Germline V lookup: CDR1 MNHEY, CDR2 SVGAGI. CDR3 size: 15 residues. Deletions cut 7 bases from V and 8 bases from J, with 23 bases between.

J is TRBJ2-2 and V is TRBV3-1 (or the pseudogene TRBV3-2), with D tentatively TRBD2 (6 bases). Deletions cut 1 base from V and 6 bases from J, with 18 bases between. CDR3 length: 17 residues. The germline V gene encodes CDR1 LGHDT and CDR2 YNNKEL (reference sequence). The CDR3 reads CASSQGRGLLRAGELFF. CDR3 nucleotide sequence: TGTGCCAGCAGCCAAGGGCGGGGACTCCTGAGGGCCGGGGAGCTGTTTTTT.

The gene calls are TRBV5-6 and TRBJ1-1; 7 bases agree with TRBD1. The CDR3 covers 13 residues. Germline loops: CDR1 SGHDT, CDR2 YYEEEE. The V gene end was trimmed by 4 bases and the J gene end by 5 bases; junction bases not matched to a gene: 5. Here the CDR3 DNA reads TGTGCCAGCAGCCCTTTGACAGGGACTGAAGCTTTCTTT. As protein: CASSPLTGTEAFF.